The 11 T cell receptor beta chains listed next were all sequenced from one sample in a study of cytomegalovirus exposure and HLA in healthy donors. Use of 60 Vbeta and 13 Jbeta primers characterized the PCR. The repertoire was sequenced with immunoSEQ multiplex PCR; TCRdb's copy has only in-frame clones and lacks some. The repertoire has 270,000 or so clones, more than 80% of them found once; the top ten carry 3.5% to 4%. Material: PBMCs. The receptors come from a middle-aged man in good health and CMV-seropositive.

This chain connects TRBV4-2 to TRBJ2-1, with TRBD1 matching 8 bases. The CDR3 is 22 amino acids. The J segment lost 7 bases and the V segment lost 1 base, leaving 27 bases of the junction unmatched. From germline, CDR1 is LGHNA and CDR2 YNFKEQ. The CDR3 sequence: CASSQAHYTTGQAAKGGNEQFF. The CDR3 DNA follows: TGTGCCAGCAGCCAAGCCCACTACACTACGGGACAGGCGGCCAAGGGGGGAAATGAGCAGTTCTTC.

This sequence joins TRBV10-2 and TRBJ2-3; no clear D gene. CDR3 length: 15 residues. V was trimmed by 1 base and J by 0 bases, leaving 8 bases between them. CDR1 WSHSY and CDR2 SAAADI come from the germline V gene. The CDR3 is CASSEYAASTDTQYF. The CDR3 nucleotides are TGCGCCAGCAGTGAGTATGCGGCTAGCACAGATACGCAGTATTTT.

V and J are TRBV18 and TRBJ2-1, with 10 bases that match TRBD2. The length of the CDR3 is 15 residues. J gave up 4 bases and V 3 bases, and 3 bases lay outside the gene matches. Germline V lookup: CDR1 KGHSH, CDR2 LQKENI. Written as DNA, the CDR3 is TGTGCCAGCTCACCGGGACTAGCGTTTTACAATGAGCAGTTCTTC. Protein product: CASSPGLAFYNEQFF.

The chain uses TRBV11-1 and TRBJ2-7, with 9 nucleotides matching TRBD2. Germline CDR1 reads SGHAT; CDR2 reads FQDESV (reference sequence). The J segment lost 4 bases and the V segment lost 5 bases, leaving 12 bases of the junction unmatched. The CDR3 is made up of 16 amino acids. CDR3 in amino acids: CASSVRLLAGSYEQYF. In nucleotides, the CDR3 is TGTGCCAGCAGCGTACGACTTCTAGCGGGGTCGTACGAGCAGTACTTC.

This clone has only a few counts. The rearrangement joins TRBV7-2 to TRBJ2-5; no firm D call. Germline V gene data show CDR1 as SGHTA and CDR2 as FQGNSA. V lost 2 bases, J lost 1 base, and 11 bases lay in between. There are 15 residues in the CDR3. The CDR3 DNA reads TGTGCCAGCAGCTTAACTGTCGGTCGCCAAGAGACCCAGTACTTC. It translates to CASSLTVGRQETQYF.

CDR3 sequence: CASRIGLLYEQYF. The CDR3 DNA is TGTGCCAGCAGAATCGGGTTACTCTACGAGCAGTACTTC. The chain carries TRBV28 and TRBJ2-7, with no clear D. V shed 6 bases and J shed 3 bases, with 12 bases lying between them. Germline assignment: CDR1 MDHEN and CDR2 SYDVKM. The CDR3 runs 13 residues.

V is TRBV30 and J is TRBJ2-5, with 14 bases lining up with TRBD2. TRBJ2-7 explains the end of the DNA better; the J call may be wrong. This CDR3 has 15 amino acids. Per the germline V gene, CDR1 is GTSNPN and CDR2 is SVGIG (reference sequence). CDR3 protein: CAWSAGLAGAYEQYF. The CDR3 bases are TGTGCCTGGAGTGCGGGACTAGCGGGAGCCTACGAGCAGTACTTC.

This clone was seen once. The rearrangement joins TRBV4-3 to TRBJ2-1, with D possibly being TRBD2 (6 bases). The germline V gene encodes CDR1 LGHNA and CDR2 YSLEER. The CDR3 runs to 15 residues. Between the trimmed V and J ends, which lost 3 bases and 0 bases, there was a span of 9 bases. The CDR3 DNA is TGCGCCAGCAGCCAGGGACTGGGCTCCTACAATGAGCAGTTCTTC. Encoded protein: CASSQGLGSYNEQFF.

V gene TRBV5-1 combines with J gene TRBJ2-3; 9 bases match TRBD2. The CDR3 runs to 14 residues. V dropped 4 bases and J dropped 2; count of bases not matched to a gene: 2. Germline-derived CDR1 and CDR2 are SGHRS and YFSETQ. CDR3 region: CASSPSGNTDTQYF. Written as DNA, the CDR3 is TGCGCCAGCAGCCCTAGCGGGAACACAGATACGCAGTATTTT.

The genes are TRBV10-3 and TRBJ1-1; 7 positions match TRBD1. CDR1 is ENHRY, CDR2 SYGVKD, per germline. This CDR3 contains 13 residues. The V and J ends lost 6 bases and 2 bases, in that order; junction bases with no gene match: 3. In nucleotides, the CDR3 is TGTGCCATCAGCCGACAGGGAAACACTGAAGCTTTCTTT. Translating it yields CAISRQGNTEAFF.

This sequence joins TRBV5-6 and TRBJ1-1; 7 nucleotides agree with TRBD1. V lost 4 bases and J lost 5; bases outside the gene matches: 11. The germline V gene encodes CDR1 SGHDT and CDR2 YYEEEE. This CDR3 contains 15 residues. The CDR3 DNA is TGTGCCAGCAGCCCAGGACAGGAGGCGGGGACTGAAGCTTTCTTT. Protein sequence: CASSPGQEAGTEAFF.